A single sample gave rise to the 22 T cell receptor beta chains below, sequenced in a study of blood T cell repertoires in COVID-19. Sequenced by immunoSEQ multiplex PCR; TCRdb stores in-frame clones only, minus some. The sample lists about 200,000 clones; 75% to 85% were seen once. Sequencing was performed on PBMCs or T cells enriched from blood (not recorded which). These receptors all come from a woman aged 50 to 65 with acute COVID-19.

The J gene is TRBJ2-5, the V gene TRBV5-1; 7 bases fit TRBD1. Germline V CDR1 and CDR2: SGHRS, YFSETQ. Trimming cost V 4 bases and J 0 bases; bases outside gene matches: 9. The CDR3 spans 16 residues. For the CDR3, the DNA is TGCGCCAGCAGCCCGGGGACAGCCTCGAACCAAGAGACCCAGTACTTC. Its protein product is CASSPGTASNQETQYF.

This chain uses TRBV28 with TRBJ1-1; possible D gene TRBD1, 5 bases. The CDR3 sequence is 14 residues long. V shed 3 bases and J shed 2 bases, with 10 bases lying between them. From germline, CDR1 is MDHEN and CDR2 SYDVKM. CDR3 DNA sequence: TGTGCCAGCAGTTTGGTAGACAGAAACACTGAAGCTTTCTTT. Its protein is CASSLVDRNTEAFF.

The chain carries TRBV3-1 (or the pseudogene TRBV3-2) and TRBJ1-2, with 7 nucleotides matching TRBD1. The germline CDR1 and CDR2 sequences are LGHDT and YNNKEL (reference sequence). Germline trimming cut 2 bases from V and 6 bases from J; bases unmatched to any gene: 6. The CDR3 covers 14 residues. CDR3 in DNA: TGTGCCAGCAGCCAACCTTGGACAGGAGATGGCTACACCTTC. It specifies CASSQPWTGDGYTF.

A remark on this clone: The same CDR3 arises from other DNA sequences in this sample as well. The gene calls are TRBV12-3 or TRBV12-4 and TRBJ2-3, with D uncertain. Deletions cut 5 bases from V and 3 bases from J, with 6 bases between. This CDR3 has 12 amino acids. CDR3 DNA: TGTGCCAGCAGTCCCGGGACAGATACGCAGTATTTT. It codes for CASSPGTDTQYF.

The chain carries TRBV11-1 and TRBJ2-7; 8 nucleotides agree with TRBD1. This CDR3 is 15 amino acids long. Germline trimming cut 5 bases from V and 1 base from J; bases unmatched to any gene: 7. Germline V gene sequence: CDR1 SGHAT, CDR2 FQDESV (reference sequence). The CDR3 DNA is TGTGCCAGCAGCGCTGACAGGGGAGTATCCTACGAGCAGTACGTC. Translating it yields CASSADRGVSYEQYV.

The chain joins TRBV30 to TRBJ2-5; possible D gene TRBD1, 6 bases. CDR1 is GTSNPN, CDR2 SVGIG, per germline (reference sequence). The CDR3 covers 13 residues. The CDR3 reads CAATQGPQETQYF. The CDR3 coding sequence is TGTGCAGCAACACAGGGTCCGCAAGAGACCCAGTACTTC. Using reference TRBV30 and TRBJ2-5 for the parts outside the CDR3, the full variable domain is SQTIHQWPATLVQPVGSPLSLECTVEGTSNPNLYWYRQAAGRGLQLLFYSVGIGQISSEVPQNLSASRPQDRQFILSSKKLLLSDSGFYLCAATQGPQETQYFGPGTRLLVL.

The J gene is TRBJ1-4, the V gene TRBV14, with D hard to call. The CDR3 contains 11 residues. Germline V CDR1 and CDR2: SGHDN, FVKESK. Trimming removed 2 bases at V and 14 bases at J, with 9 bases between. The CDR3 sequence is CASSQRQRLFF. The CDR3 region has the DNA TGTGCCAGCAGCCAAAGACAACGCCTGTTTTTT.

This chain uses TRBV24-1 with TRBJ2-6, with TRBD1 matching 9 bases. CDR1 is KGHDR, CDR2 SFDVKD, per germline. CDR3 size: 19 residues. The V and J ends lost 4 bases and 1 base, in that order; junction bases with no gene match: 10. CDR3 in amino acids: CATSDNPGQGRSGANVLTF. The DNA for the CDR3 is TGTGCCACCAGTGACAATCCGGGACAGGGCAGATCTGGGGCCAACGTCCTGACTTTC.

The rearrangement links TRBV6-5 to TRBJ2-5; 8 nucleotides line up with TRBD2. The CDR3 contains 15 residues. V lost 8 bases to trimming and J lost 3 bases; unmatched junction nucleotides: 11. CDR1 and CDR2 (germline): MNHEY, SVGAGI. The CDR3 sequence: CASRSGGGPEETQYF. The CDR3 DNA sequence: TGTGCCAGCCGATCGGGGGGGGGCCCCGAAGAGACCCAGTACTTC.

This clone was seen just once. The rearrangement joins TRBV19 to TRBJ2-6, with 8 bases matching TRBD1. The V and J ends lost 9 bases and 2 bases, in that order; junction bases with no gene match: 3. The CDR3 runs 14 residues. Germline CDR1 and CDR2: LNHDA and SQIVND (reference sequence). This CDR3 is CASTTGAGANVLTF. CDR3 nucleotides: TGTGCCAGCACGACAGGGGCTGGGGCCAACGTCCTGACTTTC.

CDR3 protein: CASSLLGLAGASTYNEQFF. CDR3 DNA: TGTGCCAGCAGCTTATTAGGGCTAGCGGGGGCCTCTACCTACAATGAGCAGTTCTTC. The chain carries TRBV7-3 and TRBJ2-1; 10 bases match TRBD2. Trimming removed 2 bases from V and 2 bases from J; junction bases left unmatched: 12. The CDR3 covers 19 residues. Germline-derived CDR1 and CDR2 are SGHTA and FQGTGA. The full variable domain, completed using reference TRBV7-3 and TRBJ2-1, is GAGVSQTPSNKVTEKGKYVELRCDPISGHTALYWYRQSLGQGPEFLIYFQGTGAADDSGLPNDRFFAVRPEGSVSTLKIQRTERGDSAVYLCASSLLGLAGASTYNEQFFGPGTRLTVL.

V and J are TRBV28 and TRBJ1-4; D call uncertain. CDR3 length: 12 amino acids. From germline, CDR1 is MDHEN and CDR2 SYDVKM. V lost 4 bases to trimming and J lost 10 bases, with 10 bases between them. The CDR3 region has the DNA TGTGCCAGCAGTTCGGGGTCAATAAAACTGTTTTTT. It codes for CASSSGSIKLFF. Full variable domain (missing parts from reference TRBV28 and TRBJ1-4): DVKVTQSSRYLVKRTGEKVFLECVQDMDHENMFWYRQDPGLGLRLIYFSYDVKMKEKGDIPEGYSVSREKKERFSLILESASTNQTSMYLCASSSGSIKLFFGSGTQLSVL.

This rearrangement joins TRBV11-3 to TRBJ2-3; the D gene is possibly TRBD1 (6 bases). This CDR3 has 14 residues. The germline CDR1 and CDR2 sequences are SGHNT and YENEEA. The V and J ends lost 1 base and 1 base respectively, with 6 bases between them. CDR3 nucleotides: TGTGCCAGCAGCTTAGGACAGGGCACAGATACGCAGTATTTT. This gives the protein CASSLGQGTDTQYF.

The CDR3 is CASSQASGGGYNEQFF. In DNA, the CDR3 is TGTGCCAGCAGCCAAGCTAGCGGGGGTGGGTACAATGAGCAGTTCTTC. The rearrangement joins TRBV3-1 (or the pseudogene TRBV3-2) to TRBJ2-1; 10 bases agree with TRBD2. The CDR3 spans 16 residues. The V and J ends lost 1 base and 4 bases, in that order; junction bases with no gene match: 4. CDR1 and CDR2 from the germline V gene are LGHDT and YNNKEL (reference sequence).

The chain couples TRBV28 to TRBJ1-6; D unclear. The germline CDR1 and CDR2 sequences are MDHEN and SYDVKM. This CDR3 has 13 residues. The ends were cut back, 8 bases at V and 6 bases at J, with 11 bases in the middle. The CDR3 protein is CASGALLNSPLHF. CDR3 DNA sequence: TGTGCCAGCGGAGCCCTCCTTAATTCACCCCTCCACTTT.

This clone was seen more than once but under ten times. This chain joins TRBV19 and TRBJ2-2; TRBD1 agrees at 8 bases. CDR1 and CDR2 from the germline V gene are LNHDA and SQIVND (reference sequence). V dropped 4 bases and J dropped 6; count of bases not matched to a gene: 7. This CDR3 has 15 amino acids. This CDR3 is CASSTGQGLPGELFF. CDR3 coding DNA: TGTGCCAGTAGTACCGGACAGGGATTGCCCGGGGAGCTGTTTTTT.

The chain links TRBV6-5 to TRBJ1-2; D uncertain. The CDR3 is 14 residues long. V was trimmed by 3 bases and J by 3 bases, leaving 11 bases between them. CDR1 and CDR2 (germline): MNHEY, SVGAGI. CDR3 loop: CASSYGIGDYGYTF. As DNA, the CDR3 is TGTGCCAGCAGTTATGGTATCGGGGACTATGGCTACACCTTC.

In its sample, this clone was seen once. V gene TRBV4-3 combines with J gene TRBJ1-3; D ambiguous. Germline V CDR1 and CDR2: LGHNA, YSLEER. Trimming cost V 0 bases and J 0 bases, with 9 bases left between them. This CDR3 is 16 amino acids long. The CDR3 sequence is CASSQDTGYSGNTIYF. The CDR3 DNA reads as TGCGCCAGCAGCCAAGATACGGGGTACTCTGGAAACACCATATATTTT.

This clone was observed a single time. The rearrangement links TRBV7-8 to TRBJ1-5; a weak D match, TRBD1 (5 bases). Germline CDR1 reads SGHVS; CDR2 reads FQNEAQ. CDR3 size: 15 residues. The ends were cut back, 3 bases at V and 4 bases at J, with 13 bases in the middle. The CDR3, as DNA: TGTGCCAGCAGCTTGGGGCGGGGCCGAAATCAGCCCCAGCATTTT. This translates into CASSLGRGRNQPQHF.

The rearrangement joins TRBV9 to TRBJ1-4; 10 nucleotides align to TRBD1. CDR1 SGDLS and CDR2 YYNGEE come from the germline V gene. V lost 4 bases to trimming and J lost 7 bases; unmatched junction nucleotides: 7. The CDR3 is made up of 15 amino acids. The CDR3 loop is CASSPRQGAREKLFF. The CDR3 DNA is TGTGCCAGCAGCCCCCGACAGGGGGCGCGTGAAAAACTGTTTTTT.

This clone turned up a few times. The chain carries TRBV11-2 and TRBJ1-3; 8 positions match TRBD1. Germline V gene sequence: CDR1 SGHAT, CDR2 FQNNGV. The CDR3 consists of 17 residues. V lost 2 bases and J lost 3; bases outside the gene matches: 9. CDR3 DNA: TGTGCCAGCAGCTTACGTGGCAGGGGGCTGGTTGGAAACACCATATATTTT. Its protein is CASSLRGRGLVGNTIYF.

About this clone: Other DNA sequences in the sample encode the same CDR3. J is TRBJ1-1 and V is TRBV27; D call uncertain. Trimming cost V 3 bases and J 1 base, with 6 bases left between them. This CDR3 contains 13 residues. Germline CDR1 reads MNHEY; CDR2 reads SMNVEV (reference sequence). This CDR3 is CASSFGGNTEAFF. The CDR3 nucleotides read TGTGCCAGCAGTTTTGGAGGGAACACTGAAGCTTTCTTT.